This is a list of T cell receptor beta chains from one sample in a study of blood T cells in healthy people across ages. TCRdb passed the 5' RACE reads through MiXCR, listing each CDR3 protein once. Here the sample spans roughly 560,000 distinct CDR3 sequences, about 25% being singletons. This sample was also put to use in a study of T cells of mothers and their children.

The sample taken for sequencing was blood. Receptor source: a boy under 18 in good health. The CDR3 runs from the conserved cysteine through the conserved F or W. Each record gives: V gene, CDR3 protein.

V: TRBV6-5; CDR3: CASSGGNYRPQHF
V: TRBV10-3; CDR3: CAVAPRDYEQYF
V: TRBV21-1; CDR3: CASRDRAKNIQYF
V: TRBV30; CDR3: CAWSSEPSSQETQHF
V: TRBV7-9; CDR3: CASSLVRSPEAFF
V: TRBV7-6; CDR3: CASSLVGGHQPQHF
V: TRBV18; CDR3: CAGSPESAVGGYEQYF
V: TRBV21-1; CDR3: CASSKVAYPNYEQYF
V: TRBV11-2; CDR3: CASSQQFRQGCAGSGDLKNIQYF
V: TRBV19; CDR3: CASSLGETNNEQFF
V: TRBV20-1; CDR3: CSAQRGWALDTQYF
V: TRBV9; CDR3: CASSHTGSYEQYF
V: TRBV6-2/TRBV6-3; CDR3: CASSYRSTGGLDEQFF
V: TRBV20-1; CDR3: CSARDLMRSYEQYF
V: TRBV18; CDR3: CASSPSSHYGYTF
V: TRBV12-3/TRBV12-4; CDR3: CASSDSGQGFGYTF
V: TRBV7-2; CDR3: CASSRLAGAVGELFF
V: TRBV12-3/TRBV12-4; CDR3: CASSLPSGRDYEQYF
V: TRBV11-2; CDR3: CASRSPGSYNEQFF
V: TRBV29-1; CDR3: CSVTGTGTEAFF
V: TRBV29-1; CDR3: CSVKGEQGANYGYTF
V: TRBV29-1; CDR3: CSGLGGSYTEAFF
V: TRBV15; CDR3: CATSRPGLGVNEQFF
V: TRBV5-1; CDR3: CASSWRLAGGETQYF
V: TRBV27; CDR3: CAASSGTAFSYEQYF
V: TRBV6-5; CDR3: CASSYSVNTEAFF
V: TRBV12-3/TRBV12-4; CDR3: CASSYQRGYQETQYF
V: TRBV4-3; CDR3: CASSQDIGRGAEAFF
V: TRBV29-1; CDR3: CSVEYGTGPFPYEQYF
V: TRBV7-2; CDR3: CASSFFPADTQYF
V: TRBV2; CDR3: CASSTSGFRTQYF
V: TRBV19; CDR3: CATQLQGSGANVLTF
V: TRBV30; CDR3: CAWSSGTGSYEQYF
V: TRBV7-2; CDR3: CASSLTRDRGDIQYF
V: TRBV5-1; CDR3: CASSSHQETQYF
V: TRBV14; CDR3: CASSQLVAEQETQYF
V: TRBV4-1; CDR3: CASRAGLAGVSEQYF
V: TRBV7-8; CDR3: CASSLMAGRQETQYF
V: TRBV18; CDR3: CASSPGGTNEKLFF
V: TRBV6-5; CDR3: CATSGQGATNEKLFF
V: TRBV6-5; CDR3: CVSSLSSLTEQYF
V: TRBV4-3; CDR3: CASSSSRDPLYEQYF
V: TRBV20-1; CDR3: CSAIQGLHFEQFF